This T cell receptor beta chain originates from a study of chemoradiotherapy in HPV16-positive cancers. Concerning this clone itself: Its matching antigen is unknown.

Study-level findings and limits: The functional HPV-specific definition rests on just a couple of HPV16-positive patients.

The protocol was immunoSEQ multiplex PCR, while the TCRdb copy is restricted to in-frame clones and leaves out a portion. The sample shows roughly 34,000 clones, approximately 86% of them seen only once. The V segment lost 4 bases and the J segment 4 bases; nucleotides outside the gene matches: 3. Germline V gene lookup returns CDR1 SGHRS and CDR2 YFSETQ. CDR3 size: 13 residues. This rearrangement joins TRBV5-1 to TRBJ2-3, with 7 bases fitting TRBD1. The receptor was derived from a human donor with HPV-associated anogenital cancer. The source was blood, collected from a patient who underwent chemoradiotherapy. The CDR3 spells CASSPQGADTQYF. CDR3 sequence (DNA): TGCGCCAGCAGCCCTCAGGGGGCAGATACGCAGTATTTT.